Below, 3 T cell receptor beta chains from the same sample are listed, as sequenced in a study of PD-1 blockade in classical Hodgkin lymphoma. The protocol was immunoSEQ multiplex PCR, while the TCRdb copy is restricted to in-frame clones and leaves out a portion. Among over 25,000 clones, 55% to 85% were seen once, and the ten largest hold approximately 4%. Time point of the sample: cycle 4 day 1 (C4D1), after more than 5 weeks of nivolumab. In every patient, relapse followed autologous stem cell transplantation, while exposure to brentuximab vedotin differed. Material: peripheral blood mononuclear cells (PBMCs), obtained before the fourth cycle of nivolumab. The receptors were gathered from a human donor with classical Hodgkin lymphoma.

V gene TRBV11-2 combines with J gene TRBJ2-1; D gene uncertain. With 2 bases removed from V and 9 bases from J, the gap between germline ends came to 5 bases. Germline values: CDR1 SGHAT, CDR2 FQNNGV. The CDR3 covers 11 residues. The DNA of the CDR3 is TGTGCCAGCAGCTTAATGGCTGAGCAGTTCTTC. This encodes CASSLMAEQFF.

V gene TRBV30 combines with J gene TRBJ2-5; D might be TRBD2 (6 bases). The CDR3 loop spans 14 amino acids. Germline lookup yields CDR1 GTSNPN and CDR2 SVGIG (reference sequence). Trimming left V 0 bases short and J 7 bases short, with 15 bases between. The CDR3 here is CAWSVPTSWGTQYF. Here the CDR3 DNA reads TGTGCCTGGAGTGTACCGACTAGTTGGGGGACCCAGTACTTC. The complete variable domain, with remaining parts taken from reference TRBV30 and TRBJ2-5, reads SQTIHQWPATLVQPVGSPLSLECTVEGTSNPNLYWYRQAAGRGLQLLFYSVGIGQISSEVPQNLSASRPQDRQFILSSKKLLLSDSGFYLCAWSVPTSWGTQYFGPGTRLLVL.

The rearrangement links TRBV7-2 to TRBJ2-1; the D gene is possibly TRBD2 (6 bases). Germline lookup yields CDR1 SGHTA and CDR2 FQGNSA. The CDR3 runs to 18 residues. The V end was cut by 3 bases, the J end by 8 bases, with 26 bases between. The DNA for the CDR3 is TGTGCCAGCAGCTTTAGAACAGGAACTACACTAGCAGCCGATGAGCAGTTCTTC. Translated, it gives CASSFRTGTTLAADEQFF.